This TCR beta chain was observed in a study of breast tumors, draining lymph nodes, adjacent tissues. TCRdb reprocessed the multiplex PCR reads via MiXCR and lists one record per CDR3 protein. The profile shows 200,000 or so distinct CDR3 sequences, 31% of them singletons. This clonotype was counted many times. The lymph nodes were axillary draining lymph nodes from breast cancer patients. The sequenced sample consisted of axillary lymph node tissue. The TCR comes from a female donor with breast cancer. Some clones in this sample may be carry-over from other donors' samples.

The CDR3 DNA is TGTGCCAGCAGTGCTAGCGGCCCCTACAATGAGCAGTTCTTC. Translation: CASSASGPYNEQFF. The genes are TRBV2 and TRBJ2-1, with 7 bases aligning to TRBD2. Germline CDR1 and CDR2: SNHLY and FYNNEI. With V trimmed by 4 bases and J by 2 bases, 2 bases remained unmatched. The CDR3 extends over 14 amino acids.